The clone carrying this T cell receptor beta chain was detected ten times or more. Its antigen is not identified. Constant-segment primers served in 5'RACE that generated TCR alpha and TCR beta cDNA libraries bearing sample barcodes and UMIs. TCRdb reprocessed the 5' RACE reads via MiXCR and lists one record per CDR3 protein. This sample has under 600,000 distinct CDR3 sequences, with 20% to 25% found just once. The data stem from a study of T-cell memory formation after mild COVID-19. Study observations and caveats: Clones that got smaller from day 15 to 85 had even CD4/CD8, while clones growing later tipped toward CD4+. Still unconfirmed is whether the second-wave clones peaking on day 37 recognized SARS-CoV-2.

Sequencing was carried out using PBMCs or a T cell subset sorted from them (not recorded which). The receptor comes from an adult woman who had mild COVID-19 (a few samples of this study predate the infection). Cell type and time point are not known.

CDR3 in DNA: TGTGCCAGCAGTCCTACGACAGGGAACGAGCAGTACTTC. Translating it yields CASSPTTGNEQYF. This chain connects TRBV12-3 or TRBV12-4 to TRBJ2-7, with 7 bases aligning to TRBD1. J lost 5 bases, V lost 5 bases, and 6 bases had no gene match. The CDR3 is 13 amino acids.